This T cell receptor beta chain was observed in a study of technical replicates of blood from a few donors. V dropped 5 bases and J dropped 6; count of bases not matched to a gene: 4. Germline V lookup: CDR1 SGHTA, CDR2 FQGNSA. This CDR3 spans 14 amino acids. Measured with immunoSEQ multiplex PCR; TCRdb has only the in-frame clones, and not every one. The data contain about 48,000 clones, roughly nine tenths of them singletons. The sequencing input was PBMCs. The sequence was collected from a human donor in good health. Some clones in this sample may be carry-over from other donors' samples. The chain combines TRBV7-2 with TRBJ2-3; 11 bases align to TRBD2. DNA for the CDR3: TGTGCCAGCAGCCCCGCTAGCGGGGGGGATACGCAGTATTTT. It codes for CASSPASGGDTQYF.